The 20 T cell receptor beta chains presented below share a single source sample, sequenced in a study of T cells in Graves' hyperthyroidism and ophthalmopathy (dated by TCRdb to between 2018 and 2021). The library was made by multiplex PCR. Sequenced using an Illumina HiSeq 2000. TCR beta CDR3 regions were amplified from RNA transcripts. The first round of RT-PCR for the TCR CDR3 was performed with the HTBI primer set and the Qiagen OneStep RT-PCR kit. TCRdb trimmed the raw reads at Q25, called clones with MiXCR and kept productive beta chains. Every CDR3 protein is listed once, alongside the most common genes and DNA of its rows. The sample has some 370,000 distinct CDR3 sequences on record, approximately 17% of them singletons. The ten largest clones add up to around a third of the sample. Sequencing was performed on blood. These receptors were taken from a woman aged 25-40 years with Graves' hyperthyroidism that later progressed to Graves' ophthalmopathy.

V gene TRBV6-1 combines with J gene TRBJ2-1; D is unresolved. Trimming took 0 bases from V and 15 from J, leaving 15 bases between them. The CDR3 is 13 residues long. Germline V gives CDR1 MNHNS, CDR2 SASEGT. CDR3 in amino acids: CASSEARERRRFF. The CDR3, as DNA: TGTGCCAGCAGTGAAGCTCGAGAAAGACGACGGTTCTTC.

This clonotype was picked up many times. CDR3 sequence (DNA): TGTGCCAGCAGTATCGGCCCCGGCTCCTACAATGAGCAGTTCTTC. This sequence encodes CASSIGPGSYNEQFF. The V gene is TRBV27, the J gene TRBJ2-1; D is undetermined. The germline gives CDR1 MNHEY, CDR2 SMNVEV (reference sequence). The V end was cut by 5 bases, the J end by 0 bases, with 11 bases between. The CDR3 extends over 15 amino acids.

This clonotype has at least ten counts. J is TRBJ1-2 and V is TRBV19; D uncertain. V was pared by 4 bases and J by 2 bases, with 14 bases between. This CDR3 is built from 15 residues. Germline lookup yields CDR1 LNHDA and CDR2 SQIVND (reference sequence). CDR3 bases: TGTGCCAGTAGTACCTCCGGTCTAACGAACTATGGCTACACCTTC. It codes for CASSTSGLTNYGYTF.

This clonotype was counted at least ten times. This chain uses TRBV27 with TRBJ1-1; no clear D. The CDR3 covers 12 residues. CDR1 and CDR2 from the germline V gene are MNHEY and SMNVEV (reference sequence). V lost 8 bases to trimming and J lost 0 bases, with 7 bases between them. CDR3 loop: CASRNLNTEAFF. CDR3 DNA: TGTGCCAGCCGCAACTTGAACACTGAAGCTTTCTTT.

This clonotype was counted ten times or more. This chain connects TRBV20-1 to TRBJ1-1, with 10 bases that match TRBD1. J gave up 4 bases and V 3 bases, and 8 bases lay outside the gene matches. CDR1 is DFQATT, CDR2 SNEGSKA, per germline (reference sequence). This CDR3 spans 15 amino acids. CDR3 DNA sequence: TGCAGTGCTAGTTTCGGGGACAGGGGAGGCACTGAAGCTTTCTTT. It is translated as CSASFGDRGGTEAFF.

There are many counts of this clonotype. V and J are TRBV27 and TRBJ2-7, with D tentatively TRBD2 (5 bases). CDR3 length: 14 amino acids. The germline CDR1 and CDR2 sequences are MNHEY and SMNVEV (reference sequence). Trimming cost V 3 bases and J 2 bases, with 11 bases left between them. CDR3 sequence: CASSLKGVAYEQYF. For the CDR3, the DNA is TGTGCCAGCAGTTTGAAGGGAGTCGCCTACGAGCAGTACTTC.

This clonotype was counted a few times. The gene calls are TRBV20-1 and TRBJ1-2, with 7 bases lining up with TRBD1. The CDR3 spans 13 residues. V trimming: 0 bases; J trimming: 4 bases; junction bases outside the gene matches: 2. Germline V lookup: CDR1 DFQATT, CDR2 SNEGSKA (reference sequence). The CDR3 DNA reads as TGCAGTGCTAGAGAAAGGGACAGCTATGGCTACACCTTC. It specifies CSARERDSYGYTF.

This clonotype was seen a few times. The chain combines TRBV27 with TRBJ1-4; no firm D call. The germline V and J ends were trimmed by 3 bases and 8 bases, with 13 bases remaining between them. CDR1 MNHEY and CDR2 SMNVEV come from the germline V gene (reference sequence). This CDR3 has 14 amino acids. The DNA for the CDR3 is TGTGCCAGCAGTTTGGGCGGGGAAGGGGAAAAACTGTTTTTT. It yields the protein CASSLGGEGEKLFF. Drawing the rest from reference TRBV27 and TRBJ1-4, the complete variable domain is EAQVTQNPRYLITVTGKKLTVTCSQNMNHEYMSWYRQDPGLGLRQIYYSMNVEVTDKGDVPEGYKVSRKEKRNFPLILESPSPNQTSLYFCASSLGGEGEKLFFGSGTQLSVL.

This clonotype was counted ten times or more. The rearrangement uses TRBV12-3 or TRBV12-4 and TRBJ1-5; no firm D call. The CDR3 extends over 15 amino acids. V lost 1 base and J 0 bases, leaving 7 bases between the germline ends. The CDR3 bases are TGTGCCAGCAGTTTAGTCGCGTATAGCAATCAGCCCCAGCATTTT. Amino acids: CASSLVAYSNQPQHF.

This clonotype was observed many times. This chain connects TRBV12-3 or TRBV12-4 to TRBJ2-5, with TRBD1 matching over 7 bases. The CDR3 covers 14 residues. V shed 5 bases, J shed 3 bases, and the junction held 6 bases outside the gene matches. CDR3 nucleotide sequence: TGTGCCAGCAGTCCCTGGGACAGAGAAGAGACCCAGTACTTC. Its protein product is CASSPWDREETQYF.

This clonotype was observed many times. CDR3 sequence reads: CASSTILDRGPEQFF. CDR3 nucleotide sequence: TGTGCCAGCTCGACTATCCTGGACAGGGGGCCCGAGCAGTTCTTC. The chain carries TRBV11-2 and TRBJ2-1; 11 bases fit TRBD1. Germline V lookup: CDR1 SGHAT, CDR2 FQNNGV. This CDR3 contains 15 residues. After removal of 8 bases from V and 10 bases from J, the junction contained 13 bases not matched to a gene. Variable domain in full (rest from reference TRBV11-2 and TRBJ2-1): EAGVAQSPRYKIIEKRQSVAFWCNPISGHATLYWYQQILGQGPKLLIQFQNNGVVDDSQLPKDRFSAERLKGVDSTLKIQPAKLEDSAVYLCASSTILDRGPEQFFGPGTRLTVL.

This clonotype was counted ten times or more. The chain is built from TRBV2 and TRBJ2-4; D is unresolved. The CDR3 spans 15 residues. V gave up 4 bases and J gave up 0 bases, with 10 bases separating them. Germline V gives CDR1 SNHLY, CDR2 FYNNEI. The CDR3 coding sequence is TGTGCCAGCAGTGCGGTGTTTCTAGCCAAAAACATTCAGTACTTC. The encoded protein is CASSAVFLAKNIQYF.

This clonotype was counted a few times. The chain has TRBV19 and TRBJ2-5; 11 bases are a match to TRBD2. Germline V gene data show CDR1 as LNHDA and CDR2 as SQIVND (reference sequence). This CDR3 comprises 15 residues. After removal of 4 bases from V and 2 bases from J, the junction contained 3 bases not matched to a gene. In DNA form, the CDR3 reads TGTGCCAGTAGTACGGGACTAGCGGCTCAAGAGACCCAGTACTTC. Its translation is CASSTGLAAQETQYF.

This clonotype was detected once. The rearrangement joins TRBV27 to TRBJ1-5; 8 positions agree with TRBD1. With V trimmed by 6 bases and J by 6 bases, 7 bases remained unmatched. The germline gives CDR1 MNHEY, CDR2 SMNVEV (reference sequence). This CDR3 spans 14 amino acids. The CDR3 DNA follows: TGTGCCAGCAGGATGACAGGGGTAGGTCAGCCCCAGCATTTT. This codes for CASRMTGVGQPQHF.

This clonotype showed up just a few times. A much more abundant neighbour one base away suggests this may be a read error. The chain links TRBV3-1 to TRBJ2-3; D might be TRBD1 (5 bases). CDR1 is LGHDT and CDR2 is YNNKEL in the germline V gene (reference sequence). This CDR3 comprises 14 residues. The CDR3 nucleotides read TGTGCCAGCAGCCAAGTATCCAGCACAGGTACGCAGTATTTT. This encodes CASSQVSSTGTQYF.

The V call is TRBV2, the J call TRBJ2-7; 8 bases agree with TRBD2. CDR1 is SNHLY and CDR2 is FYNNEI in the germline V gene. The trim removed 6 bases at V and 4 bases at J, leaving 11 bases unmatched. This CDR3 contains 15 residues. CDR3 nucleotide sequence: TGTGCCAGCAGGAGGTCGGGAGGGTCGCGATACGAGCAGTACGTC. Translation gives CASRRSGGSRYEQYV.

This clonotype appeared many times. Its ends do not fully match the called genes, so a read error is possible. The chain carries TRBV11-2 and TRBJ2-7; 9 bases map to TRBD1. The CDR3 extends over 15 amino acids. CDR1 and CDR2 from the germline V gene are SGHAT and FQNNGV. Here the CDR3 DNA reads TGTGCCAGCAGCGTCCCGGGACAGGGATCCTCCGAGCAGTACTTC. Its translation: CASSVPGQGSSEQYF.

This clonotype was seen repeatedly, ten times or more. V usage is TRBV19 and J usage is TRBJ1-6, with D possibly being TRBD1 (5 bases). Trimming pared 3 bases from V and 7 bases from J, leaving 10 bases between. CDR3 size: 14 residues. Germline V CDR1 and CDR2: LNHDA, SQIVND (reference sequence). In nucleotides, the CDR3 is TGTGCCAGTAGTATTCAGGGCACGAATTCACCCCTCCACTTT. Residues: CASSIQGTNSPLHF.

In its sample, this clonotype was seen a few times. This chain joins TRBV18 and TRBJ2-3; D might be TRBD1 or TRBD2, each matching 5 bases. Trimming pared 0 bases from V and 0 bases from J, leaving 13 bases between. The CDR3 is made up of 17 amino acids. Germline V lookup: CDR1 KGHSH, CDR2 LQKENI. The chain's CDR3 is CASSPPIWGPSTDTQYF. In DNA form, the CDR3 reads TGTGCCAGCTCACCACCTATCTGGGGACCTAGCACAGATACGCAGTATTTT.

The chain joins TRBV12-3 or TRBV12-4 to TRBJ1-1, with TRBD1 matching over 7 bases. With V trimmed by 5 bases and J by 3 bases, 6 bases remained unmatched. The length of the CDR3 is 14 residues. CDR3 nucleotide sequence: TGTGCCAGCAGTATGGACAGGACGGACACTGAAGCTTTCTTT. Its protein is CASSMDRTDTEAFF.